This TCR beta chain was profiled in a study of blood T cell repertoires in COVID-19. Overall study context: From the United States, Italy and Spain came samples of acute and convalescent COVID-19.

In the original analysis: Reference gene primer amplification gave nucleated cell count estimates. Profiled with immunoSEQ multiplex PCR; TCRdb holds only in-frame clones, not every one. V and J calls and clone size follow that table, whereas D and trimming were derived from the DNA. This table has 120,000 to 150,000 clones, 70% to 90% appearing once. The V and J ends lost 0 bases and 0 bases, in that order; junction bases with no gene match: 2. CDR1 is SGHTA, CDR2 FQGNSA, per germline. This CDR3 is built from 18 residues. Patients of the Seattle cohort, enrolled during active infection, were followed longitudinally.

This receptor was taken from a woman aged 55-70 years with COVID-19, enrolled during active disease. The sequenced sample consisted of peripheral blood. V is TRBV7-2 and J is TRBJ2-1, with 13 bases that match TRBD2. CDR3 DNA: TGTGCCAGCAGCTTAGCTGGGACTAGCGGGGACTCCTACAATGAGCAGTTCTTC. Translating it yields CASSLAGTSGDSYNEQFF.